This TCR beta chain was sequenced in a study of cytomegalovirus exposure and HLA in healthy donors. Study observations and caveats: On later analysis, the bulk of CMV-associated TCR beta chains appeared to be HLA-restricted.

Trimming shortened V by 4 bases and J by 0 bases, and 13 bases separated the two germline ends. This CDR3 spans 15 amino acids. In germline, CDR1 is SGHRS, CDR2 YFSETQ. Only a few counts were recorded for this clone. The antigen is unknown. The PCR made use of 60 Vbeta and 13 Jbeta primers. The repertoire was sequenced with immunoSEQ multiplex PCR; TCRdb's copy has only in-frame clones and lacks some. The sample contains roughly 130,000 clones, over 60% of which appear only once. The chain links TRBV5-1 to TRBJ1-1; possibly TRBD1 for D (5 bases). This clonotype was sampled from a human donor in good health. The sequenced material came from PBMCs. CDR3 residues: CASSRGDRLNTEAFF. The CDR3 DNA is TGCGCCAGCAGCCGAGGTGACAGACTGAACACTGAAGCTTTCTTT.